A selection of T cell receptor beta chains follows, all from one sample in a study of shared clonotypes between healthy human individuals. TCRdb's copy holds only in-frame clones and misses some; the assay was immunoSEQ multiplex PCR. The sample has around 2.3 million clones, approximately 96% seen once; the top ten hold about 0.13%. Source material: naive CD4+ T cells sorted from blood. The receptors derive from a man younger than 30 in good health. Each CDR3 is given with its conserved first and last residue. Each record gives: CDR3 DNA, CDR3 protein, CDR3 length, V gene, D gene, clone size, J gene. The D gene is left open where the match is weak. The size field is filled for only some rows; it gives once, few, many or a size class.

TGTGCCAGCAGCGTAGTTGGCAGCAGAGGAGGAGGCTACACCTTC	CASSVVGSRGGGYTF	15	TRBV9	NA	NA	TRBJ1-2
TGTGCCAGCAGCCTGAGGGGTGGAGGTGAAAAACTGTTTTTT	CASSLRGGGEKLFF	14	TRBV5-6	NA	NA	TRBJ1-4
TGTGCCAGCAGGCCCGGGGATGCTACCTACGAGCAGTACTTC	CASRPGDATYEQYF	14	TRBV7-2	NA	NA	TRBJ2-7
TGTGCCAGCAGCTCAGGGACAGGGGAATTTGGCTACACCTTC	CASSSGTGEFGYTF	14	TRBV5-4	TRBD1	NA	TRBJ1-2
TGTGCCAGCAGCTTAAAAGAGACAGGGGGAGCCGAGCAGTACTTC	CASSLKETGGAEQYF	15	TRBV7-9	TRBD1	NA	TRBJ2-7
TGTGCCAGCAGCGGTGGTAGAACGCGGAATGAGCAGTTCTTC	CASSGGRTRNEQFF	14	TRBV7-2	NA	NA	TRBJ2-1
TGCGCCAGCAGCTTGGCTCGTAATGAAAAACTGTTTTTT	CASSLARNEKLFF	13	TRBV5-1	NA	NA	TRBJ1-4
TGTGCCAGCAGCCTTCTGAGTAGCGGGCGAGAGTTCTTC	CASSLLSSGREFF	13	TRBV6-5	TRBD2	NA	TRBJ2-1
TGTGCCAGCTCACGGACAGAATACTACGAGCAGTACTTC	CASSRTEYYEQYF	13	TRBV18	NA	NA	TRBJ2-7
TGTGCCATCAGTGAGTTTGAGCGGGGGGGCCAAGAGACCCAGTACTTC	CAISEFERGGQETQYF	16	TRBV10-3	TRBD2	once	TRBJ2-5
TGTGCCAGCAGTTACTCTTCAGGGATCCCCTACGAGCAGTACTTC	CASSYSSGIPYEQYF	15	TRBV6-5	NA	NA	TRBJ2-7
TGTGCCAGCAGTTCACGCGCTCGGGTTTCCACCGGGGAGCTGTTTTTT	CASSSRARVSTGELFF	16	TRBV5-4	NA	NA	TRBJ2-2
TGTGCCAGCAGCTTATCTGGGGGGCGGTATCAGCCCCAGCATTTT	CASSLSGGRYQPQHF	15	TRBV7-2	NA	NA	TRBJ1-5
TGTGCCAGCAGCTCCCAGGGGGGGGCTATCTACAATGAGCAGTTCTTC	CASSSQGGAIYNEQFF	16	TRBV9	NA	NA	TRBJ2-1